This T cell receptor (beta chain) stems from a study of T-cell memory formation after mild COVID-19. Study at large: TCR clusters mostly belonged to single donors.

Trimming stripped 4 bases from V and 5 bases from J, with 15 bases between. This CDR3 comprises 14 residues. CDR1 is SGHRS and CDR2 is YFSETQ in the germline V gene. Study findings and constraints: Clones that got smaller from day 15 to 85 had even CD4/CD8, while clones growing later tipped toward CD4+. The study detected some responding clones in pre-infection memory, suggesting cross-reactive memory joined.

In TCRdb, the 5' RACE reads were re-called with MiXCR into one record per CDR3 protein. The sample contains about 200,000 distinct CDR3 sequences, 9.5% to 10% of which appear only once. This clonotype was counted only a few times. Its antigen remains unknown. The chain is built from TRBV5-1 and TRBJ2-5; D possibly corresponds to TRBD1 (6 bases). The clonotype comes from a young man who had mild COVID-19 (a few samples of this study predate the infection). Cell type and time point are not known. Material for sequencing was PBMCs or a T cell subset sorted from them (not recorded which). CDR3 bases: TGCGCCAGCAGCATGGGGGCTAGTGGGGAGACCCAGTACTTC. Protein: CASSMGASGETQYF.